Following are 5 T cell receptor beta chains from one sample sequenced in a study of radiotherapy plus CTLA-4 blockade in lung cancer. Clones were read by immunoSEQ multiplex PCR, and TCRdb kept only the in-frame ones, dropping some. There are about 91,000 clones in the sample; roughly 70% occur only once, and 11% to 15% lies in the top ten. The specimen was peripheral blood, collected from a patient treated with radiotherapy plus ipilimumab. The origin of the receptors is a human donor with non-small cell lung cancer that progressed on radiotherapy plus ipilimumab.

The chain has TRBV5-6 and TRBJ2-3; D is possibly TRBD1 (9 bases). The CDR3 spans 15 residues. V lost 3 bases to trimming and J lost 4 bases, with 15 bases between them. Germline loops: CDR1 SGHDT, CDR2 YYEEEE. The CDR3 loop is CASSSGGTGPDTQYF. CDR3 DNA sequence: TGTGCCAGCAGCTCGGGAGGGACAGGGCCAGATACGCAGTATTTT.

CDR3 loop: CAWRGKATNEKLFF. The CDR3, as DNA: TGTGCCTGGAGAGGAAAAGCAACTAATGAAAAACTGTTTTTT. The chain joins TRBV30 to TRBJ1-4; unclear D gene. Germline V CDR1 and CDR2: GTSNPN, SVGIG (reference sequence). Deletions cut 3 bases from V and 0 bases from J, with 8 bases between. The CDR3 has 14 amino acids.

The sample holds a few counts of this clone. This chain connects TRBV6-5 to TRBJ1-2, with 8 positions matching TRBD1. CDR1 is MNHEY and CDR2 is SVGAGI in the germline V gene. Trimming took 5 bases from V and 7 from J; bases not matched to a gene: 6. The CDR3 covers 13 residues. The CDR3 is CASSEDRAGGYTF. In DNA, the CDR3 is TGTGCCAGCAGTGAGGACAGGGCAGGTGGCTACACCTTC.

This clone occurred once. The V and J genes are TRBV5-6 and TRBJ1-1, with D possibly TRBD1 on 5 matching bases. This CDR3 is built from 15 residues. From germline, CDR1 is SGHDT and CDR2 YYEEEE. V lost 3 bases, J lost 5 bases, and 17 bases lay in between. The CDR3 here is CASSWGRGDLTEAFF. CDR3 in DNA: TGTGCCAGCAGCTGGGGGAGGGGAGACTTGACTGAAGCTTTCTTT. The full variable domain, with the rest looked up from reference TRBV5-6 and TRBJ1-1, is DAGVTQSPTHLIKTRGQQVTLRCSPKSGHDTVSWYQQALGQGPQFIFQYYEEEERQRGNFPDRFSGHQFPNYSSELNVNALLLGDSALYLCASSWGRGDLTEAFFGQGTRLTVV.

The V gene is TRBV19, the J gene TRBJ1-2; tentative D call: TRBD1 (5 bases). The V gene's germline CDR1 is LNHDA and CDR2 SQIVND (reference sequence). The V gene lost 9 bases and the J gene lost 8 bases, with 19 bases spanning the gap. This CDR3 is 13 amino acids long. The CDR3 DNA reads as TGTGCCAGGTCCGGGACGCGGAAAGGGGGCTACACCTTC. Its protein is CARSGTRKGGYTF.